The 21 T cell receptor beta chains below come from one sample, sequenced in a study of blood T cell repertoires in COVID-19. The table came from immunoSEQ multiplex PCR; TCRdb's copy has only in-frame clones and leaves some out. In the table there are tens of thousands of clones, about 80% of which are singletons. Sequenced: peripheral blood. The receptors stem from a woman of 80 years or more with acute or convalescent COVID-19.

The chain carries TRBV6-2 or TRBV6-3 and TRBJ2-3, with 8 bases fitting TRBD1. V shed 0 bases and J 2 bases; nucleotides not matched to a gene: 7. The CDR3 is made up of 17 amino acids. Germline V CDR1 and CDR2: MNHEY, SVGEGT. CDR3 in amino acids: CASSYSRDRIHTDTQYF. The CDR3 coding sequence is TGTGCCAGCAGTTACTCTCGGGACAGGATACACACAGATACGCAGTATTTT.

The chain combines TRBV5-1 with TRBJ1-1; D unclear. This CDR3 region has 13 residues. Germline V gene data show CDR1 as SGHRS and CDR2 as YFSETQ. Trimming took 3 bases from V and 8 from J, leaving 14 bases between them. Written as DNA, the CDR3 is TGCGCCAGCAGCTCCGAAATCTTCCGGGAAGCTTTCTTT. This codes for CASSSEIFREAFF.

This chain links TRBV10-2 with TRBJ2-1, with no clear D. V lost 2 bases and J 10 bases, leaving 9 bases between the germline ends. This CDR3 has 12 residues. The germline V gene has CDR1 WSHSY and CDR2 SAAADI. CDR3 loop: CASSEETREQFF. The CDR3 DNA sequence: TGCGCCAGCAGTGAGGAGACACGAGAGCAGTTCTTC.

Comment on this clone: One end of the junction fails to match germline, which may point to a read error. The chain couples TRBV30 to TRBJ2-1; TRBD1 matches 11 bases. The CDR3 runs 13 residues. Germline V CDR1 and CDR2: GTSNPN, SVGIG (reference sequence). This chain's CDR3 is CAWRAGQGAIHLF. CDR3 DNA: TGTGCCTGGAGGGCTGGACAGGGGGCAATCCACCTCTTC.

As DNA, the CDR3 is TGTGCCAGTAAGACAGGAGTCGGCTATGGCTACACCTTC. Translated: CASKTGVGYGYTF. The chain uses TRBV19 and TRBJ1-2; weak D call: TRBD1 (6 bases). The germline V gene has CDR1 LNHDA and CDR2 SQIVND (reference sequence). The CDR3 runs 13 residues. Trimming stripped 7 bases from V and 4 bases from J, with 13 bases between. The full variable domain, its missing parts supplied by reference TRBV19 and TRBJ1-2, is DGGITQSPKYLFRKEGQNVTLSCEQNLNHDAMYWYRQDPGQGLRLIYYSQIVNDFQKGDIAEGYSVSREKKESFPLTVTSAQKNPTAFYLCASKTGVGYGYTFGSGTRLTVV.

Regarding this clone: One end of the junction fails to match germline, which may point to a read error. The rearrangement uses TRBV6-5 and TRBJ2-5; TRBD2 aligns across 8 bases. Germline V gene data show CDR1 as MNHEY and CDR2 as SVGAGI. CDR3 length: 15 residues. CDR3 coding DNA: TGTGCCAGCAGTTACGGAACTAGCGGACGAAACCCCTTAAACTTC. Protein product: CASSYGTSGRNPLNF.

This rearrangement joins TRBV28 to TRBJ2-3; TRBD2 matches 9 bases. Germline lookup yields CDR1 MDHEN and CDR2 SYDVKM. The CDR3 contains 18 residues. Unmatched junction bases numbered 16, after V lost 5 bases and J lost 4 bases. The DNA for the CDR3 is TGTGCCAGCAGTGGCCATTCTGGCGGGAGGGCCCCCGCAGATACGCAGTATTTT. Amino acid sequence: CASSGHSGGRAPADTQYF.

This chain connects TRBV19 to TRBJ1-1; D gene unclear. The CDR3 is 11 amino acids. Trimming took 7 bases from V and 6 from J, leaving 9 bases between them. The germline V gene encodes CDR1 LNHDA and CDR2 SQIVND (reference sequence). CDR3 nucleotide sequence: TGTGCCAGTACTGGGCTTTCTGAAGCTTTCTTT. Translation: CASTGLSEAFF.

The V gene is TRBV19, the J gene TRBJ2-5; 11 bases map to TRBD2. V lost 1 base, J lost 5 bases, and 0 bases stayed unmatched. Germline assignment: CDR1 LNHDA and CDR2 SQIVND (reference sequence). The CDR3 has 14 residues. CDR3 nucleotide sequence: TGTGCCAGTAGTATAGCTAGCGGGGGGGAGACCCAGTACTTC. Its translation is CASSIASGGETQYF.

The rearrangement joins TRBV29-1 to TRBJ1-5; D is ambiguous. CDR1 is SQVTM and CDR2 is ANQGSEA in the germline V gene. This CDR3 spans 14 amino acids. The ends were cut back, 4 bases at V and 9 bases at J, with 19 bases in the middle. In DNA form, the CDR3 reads TGCAGCGTTGCTAGTACATCTCCTCTGGGGCCCCAGCATTTT. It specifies CSVASTSPLGPQHF.

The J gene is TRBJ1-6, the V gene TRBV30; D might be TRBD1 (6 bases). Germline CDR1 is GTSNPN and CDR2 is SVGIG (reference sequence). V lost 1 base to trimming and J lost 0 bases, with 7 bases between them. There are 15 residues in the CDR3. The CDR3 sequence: CAWSEGGSYNSPLHF. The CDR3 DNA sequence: TGTGCCTGGAGTGAAGGGGGCTCCTATAATTCACCCCTCCACTTT.

This CDR3 reads CASSQVRDTQYF. The DNA of the CDR3 is TGTGCCAGCAGCCAAGTGAGAGATACGCAGTATTTT. The rearrangement joins TRBV3-1 (or the pseudogene TRBV3-2) to TRBJ2-3, with D hard to call. Trimming shortened V by 1 base and J by 5 bases, and 4 bases separated the two germline ends. Germline V gene lookup returns CDR1 LGHDT and CDR2 YNNKEL (reference sequence). The CDR3 is made up of 12 amino acids.

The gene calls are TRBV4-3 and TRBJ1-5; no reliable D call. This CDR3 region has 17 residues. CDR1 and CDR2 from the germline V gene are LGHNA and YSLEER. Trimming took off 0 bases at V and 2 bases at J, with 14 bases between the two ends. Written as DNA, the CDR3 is TGCGCCAGCAGCCAAGAGGCCTCCCGGGGAGGCAATCAGCCCCAGCATTTT. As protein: CASSQEASRGGNQPQHF.

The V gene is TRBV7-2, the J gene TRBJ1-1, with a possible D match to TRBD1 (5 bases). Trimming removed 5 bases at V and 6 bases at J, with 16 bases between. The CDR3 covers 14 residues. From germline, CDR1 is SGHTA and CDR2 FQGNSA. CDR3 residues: CASSQSGGISEAFF. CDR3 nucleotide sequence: TGTGCCAGCAGCCAAAGCGGGGGGATCTCTGAAGCTTTCTTT.

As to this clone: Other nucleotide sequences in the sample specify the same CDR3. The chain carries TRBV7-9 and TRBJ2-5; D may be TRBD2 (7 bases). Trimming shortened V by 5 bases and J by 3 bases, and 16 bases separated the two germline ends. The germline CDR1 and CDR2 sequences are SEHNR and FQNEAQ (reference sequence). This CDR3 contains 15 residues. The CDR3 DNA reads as TGTGCCAGCAGCCCCTGGGGGGGCGCGGAAGAGACCCAGTACTTC. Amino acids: CASSPWGGAEETQYF.

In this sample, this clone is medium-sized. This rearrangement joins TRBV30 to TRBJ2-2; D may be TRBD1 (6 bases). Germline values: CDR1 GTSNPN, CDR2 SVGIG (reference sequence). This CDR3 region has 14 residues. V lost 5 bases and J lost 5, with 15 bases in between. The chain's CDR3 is CAWVNRDRTGELFF. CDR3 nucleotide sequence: TGTGCCTGGGTGAACAGGGACCGTACCGGGGAGCTGTTTTTT.

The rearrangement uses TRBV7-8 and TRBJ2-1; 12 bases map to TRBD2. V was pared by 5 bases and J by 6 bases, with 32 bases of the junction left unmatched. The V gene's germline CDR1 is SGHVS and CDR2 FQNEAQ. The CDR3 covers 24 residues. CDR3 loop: CASSRQLLAGPTGSSGREVNEQFF. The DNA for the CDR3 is TGTGCCAGCAGCCGGCAACTTCTAGCGGGGCCTACAGGATCTAGCGGGAGGGAGGTCAATGAGCAGTTCTTC.

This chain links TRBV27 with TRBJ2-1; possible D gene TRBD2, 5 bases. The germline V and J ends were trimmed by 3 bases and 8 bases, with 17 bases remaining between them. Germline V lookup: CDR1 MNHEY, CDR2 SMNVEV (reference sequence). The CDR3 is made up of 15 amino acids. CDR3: CASSFFGYEGDEQFF. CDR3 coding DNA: TGTGCCAGCAGTTTTTTTGGGTACGAGGGTGATGAGCAGTTCTTC.

This CDR3 is CASSFQGRDSGNTIYF. CDR3 bases: TGTGCCAGCAGCTTTCAGGGTAGAGACTCTGGAAACACCATATATTTT. V is TRBV5-6 and J is TRBJ1-3; perhaps TRBD1 as D (5 bases). The germline CDR1 and CDR2 sequences are SGHDT and YYEEEE. Trimming took 2 bases from V and 0 from J, leaving 12 bases between them. The CDR3 loop spans 16 amino acids.

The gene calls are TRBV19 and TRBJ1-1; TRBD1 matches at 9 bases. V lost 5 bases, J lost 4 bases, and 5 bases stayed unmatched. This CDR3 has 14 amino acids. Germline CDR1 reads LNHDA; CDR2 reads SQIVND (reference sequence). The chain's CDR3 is CASSLQGAGTEAFF. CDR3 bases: TGTGCCAGTAGTTTACAGGGGGCCGGCACTGAAGCTTTCTTT.

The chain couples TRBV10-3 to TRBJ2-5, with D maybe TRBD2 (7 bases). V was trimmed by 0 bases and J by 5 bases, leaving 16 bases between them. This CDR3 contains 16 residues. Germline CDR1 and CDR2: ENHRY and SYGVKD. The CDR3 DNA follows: TGTGCCATCAGTGAGTCAATCTCGGGGGGCTGGGAGACCCAGTACTTC. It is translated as CAISESISGGWETQYF.